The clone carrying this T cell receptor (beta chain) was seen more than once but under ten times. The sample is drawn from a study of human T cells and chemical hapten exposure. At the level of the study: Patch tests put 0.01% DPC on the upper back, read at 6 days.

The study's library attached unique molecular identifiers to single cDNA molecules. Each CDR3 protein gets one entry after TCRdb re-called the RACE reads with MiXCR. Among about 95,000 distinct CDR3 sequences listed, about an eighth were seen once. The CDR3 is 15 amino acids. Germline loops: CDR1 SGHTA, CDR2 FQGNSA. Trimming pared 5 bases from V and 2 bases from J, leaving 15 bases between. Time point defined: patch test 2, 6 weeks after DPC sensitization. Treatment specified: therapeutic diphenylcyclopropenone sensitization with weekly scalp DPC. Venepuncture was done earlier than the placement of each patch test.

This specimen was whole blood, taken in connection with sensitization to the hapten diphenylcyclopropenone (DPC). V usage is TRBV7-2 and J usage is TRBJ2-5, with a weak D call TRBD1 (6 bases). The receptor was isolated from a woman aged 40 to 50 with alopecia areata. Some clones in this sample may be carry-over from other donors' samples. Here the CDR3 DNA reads TGTGCCAGCAGCCCCGCCAGGGGCGTGCAAGAGACCCAGTACTTC. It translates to CASSPARGVQETQYF.